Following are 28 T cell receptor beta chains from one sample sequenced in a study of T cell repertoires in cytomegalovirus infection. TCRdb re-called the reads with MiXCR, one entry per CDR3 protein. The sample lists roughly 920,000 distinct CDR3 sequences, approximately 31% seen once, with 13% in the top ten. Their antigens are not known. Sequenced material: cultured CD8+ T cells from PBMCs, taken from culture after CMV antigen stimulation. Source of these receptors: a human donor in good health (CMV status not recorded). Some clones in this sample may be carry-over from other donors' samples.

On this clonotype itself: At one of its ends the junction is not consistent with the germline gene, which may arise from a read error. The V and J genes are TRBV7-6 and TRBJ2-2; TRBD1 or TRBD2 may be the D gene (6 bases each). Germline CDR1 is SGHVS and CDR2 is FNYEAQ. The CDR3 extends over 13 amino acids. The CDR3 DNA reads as TGTGCTAGCAGACTAGGGGGCACCGGGGAGCTGTTTTTT. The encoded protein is CASRLGGTGELFF. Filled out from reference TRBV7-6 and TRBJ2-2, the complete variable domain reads GAGVSQSPRYKVTKRGQDVALRCDPISGHVSLYWYRQALGQGPEFLTYFNYEAQQDKSGLPNDRFSAERPEGSISTLTIQRTEQRDSAMYRCASRLGGTGELFFGEGSRLTVL.

CDR3 nucleotide sequence: TGTGCCACCAGTGATTCGCAGGGAACCGGGGAGCTGTTTTTT. This sequence encodes CATSDSQGTGELFF. The rearrangement uses TRBV24-1 and TRBJ2-2; D possibly corresponds to TRBD1 (5 bases). Germline V CDR1 and CDR2: KGHDR, SFDVKD. Trimming took off 2 bases at V and 5 bases at J, with 8 bases between the two ends. The CDR3 loop spans 14 amino acids.

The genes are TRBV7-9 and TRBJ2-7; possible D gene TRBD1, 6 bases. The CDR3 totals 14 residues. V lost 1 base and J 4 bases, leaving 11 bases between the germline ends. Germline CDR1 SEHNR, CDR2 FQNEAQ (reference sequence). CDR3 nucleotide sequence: TGTGCCAGCAGCTTAGTCGCCAGGGGTTACGAGCAGTACTTC. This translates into CASSLVARGYEQYF. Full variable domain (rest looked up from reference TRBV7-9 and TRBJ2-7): DTGVSQNPRHKITKRGQNVTFRCDPISEHNRLYWYRQTLGQGPEFLTYFQNEAQLEKSRLLSDRFSAERPKGSFSTLEIQRTEQGDSAMYLCASSLVARGYEQYFGPGTRLTVT.

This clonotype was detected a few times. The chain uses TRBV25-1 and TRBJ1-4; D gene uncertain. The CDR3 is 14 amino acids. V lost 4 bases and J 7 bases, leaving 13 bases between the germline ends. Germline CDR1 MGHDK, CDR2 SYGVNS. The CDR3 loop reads CASSAPHGGEKLFF. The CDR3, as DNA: TGTGCCAGCAGTGCCCCACACGGTGGTGAAAAACTGTTTTTT.

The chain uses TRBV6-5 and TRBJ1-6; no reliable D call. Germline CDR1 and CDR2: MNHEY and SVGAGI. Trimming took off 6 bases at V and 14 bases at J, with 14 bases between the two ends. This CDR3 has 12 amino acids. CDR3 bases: TGTGCCAGCAGCCTCGGCCCCGGGGCCCTCCACTTT. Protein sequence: CASSLGPGALHF.

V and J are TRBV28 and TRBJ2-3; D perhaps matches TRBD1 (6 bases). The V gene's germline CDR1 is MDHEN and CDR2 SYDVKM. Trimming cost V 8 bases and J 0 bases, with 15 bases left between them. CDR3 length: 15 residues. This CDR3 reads CASSHRVESTDTQYF. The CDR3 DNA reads TGTGCCAGCTCGCACAGGGTAGAGAGCACAGATACGCAGTATTTT.

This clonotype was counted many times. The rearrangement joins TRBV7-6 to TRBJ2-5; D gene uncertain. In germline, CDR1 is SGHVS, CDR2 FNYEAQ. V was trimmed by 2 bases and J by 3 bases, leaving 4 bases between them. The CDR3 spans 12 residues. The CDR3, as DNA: TGTGCCAGCAGCTTAAGTAAAGAGACCCAGTACTTC. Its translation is CASSLSKETQYF.

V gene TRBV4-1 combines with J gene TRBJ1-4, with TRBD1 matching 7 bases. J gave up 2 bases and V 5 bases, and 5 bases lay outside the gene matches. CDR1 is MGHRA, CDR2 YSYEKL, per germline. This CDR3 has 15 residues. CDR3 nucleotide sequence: TGCGCCAGCAGCTACCAACAGGGGACTAATGAAAAACTGTTTTTT. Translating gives CASSYQQGTNEKLFF.

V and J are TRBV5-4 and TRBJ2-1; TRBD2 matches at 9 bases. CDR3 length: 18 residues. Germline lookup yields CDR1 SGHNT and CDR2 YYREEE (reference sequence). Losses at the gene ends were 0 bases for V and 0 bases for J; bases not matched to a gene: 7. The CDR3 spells CASSLAGAGGYSYNEQFF. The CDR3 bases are TGTGCCAGCAGCTTGGCGGGAGCGGGGGGTTACTCCTACAATGAGCAGTTCTTC.

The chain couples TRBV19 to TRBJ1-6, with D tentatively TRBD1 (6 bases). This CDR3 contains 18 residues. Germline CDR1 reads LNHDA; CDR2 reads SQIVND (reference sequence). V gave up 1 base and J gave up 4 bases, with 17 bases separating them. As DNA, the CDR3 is TGTGCCAGTAGTATAGCCACCGGGACAATTAATTATAATTCACCCCTCCACTTT. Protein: CASSIATGTINYNSPLHF.

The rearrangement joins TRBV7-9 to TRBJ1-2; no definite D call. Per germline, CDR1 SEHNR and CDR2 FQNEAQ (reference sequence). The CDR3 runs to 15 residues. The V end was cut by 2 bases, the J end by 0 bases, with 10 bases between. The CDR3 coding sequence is TGTGCCAGCAGCTTACGTGACCTAGCTAACTATGGCTACACCTTC. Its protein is CASSLRDLANYGYTF.

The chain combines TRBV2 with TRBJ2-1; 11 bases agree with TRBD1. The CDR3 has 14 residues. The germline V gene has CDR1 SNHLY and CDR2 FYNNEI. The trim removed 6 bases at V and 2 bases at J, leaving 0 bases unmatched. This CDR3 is CASRDRGPYNEQFF. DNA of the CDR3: TGTGCCAGCAGGGACAGGGGGCCCTACAATGAGCAGTTCTTC.

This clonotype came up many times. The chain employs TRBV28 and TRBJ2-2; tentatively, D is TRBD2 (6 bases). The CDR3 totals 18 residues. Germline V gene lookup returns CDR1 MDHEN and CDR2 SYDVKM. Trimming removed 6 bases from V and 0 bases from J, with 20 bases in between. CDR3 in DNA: TGTGCCAGCAGAGTGGAGGGGTTGAAGTTCGCGAACACCGGGGAGCTGTTTTTT. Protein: CASRVEGLKFANTGELFF.

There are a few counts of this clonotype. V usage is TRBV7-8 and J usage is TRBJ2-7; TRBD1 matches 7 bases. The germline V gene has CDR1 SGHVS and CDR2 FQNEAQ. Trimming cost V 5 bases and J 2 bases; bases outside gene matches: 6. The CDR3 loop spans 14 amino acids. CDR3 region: CASSLTGTTYEQYF. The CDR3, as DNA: TGTGCCAGCAGCCTGACAGGGACAACCTACGAGCAGTACTTC.

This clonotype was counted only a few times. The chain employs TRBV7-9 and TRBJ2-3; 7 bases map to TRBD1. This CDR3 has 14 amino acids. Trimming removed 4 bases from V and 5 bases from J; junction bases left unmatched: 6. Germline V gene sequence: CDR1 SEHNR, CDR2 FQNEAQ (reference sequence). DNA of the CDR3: TGTGCCAGCAGCTCAAACAGGGGCATAGATACGCAGTATTTT. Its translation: CASSSNRGIDTQYF.

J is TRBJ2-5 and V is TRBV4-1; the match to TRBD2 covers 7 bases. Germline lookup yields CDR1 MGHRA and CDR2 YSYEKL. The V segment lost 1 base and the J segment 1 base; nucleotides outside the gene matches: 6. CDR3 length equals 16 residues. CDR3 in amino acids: CASSQALAGLQETQYF. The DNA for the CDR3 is TGCGCCAGCAGCCAAGCTTTAGCGGGCCTCCAAGAGACCCAGTACTTC.

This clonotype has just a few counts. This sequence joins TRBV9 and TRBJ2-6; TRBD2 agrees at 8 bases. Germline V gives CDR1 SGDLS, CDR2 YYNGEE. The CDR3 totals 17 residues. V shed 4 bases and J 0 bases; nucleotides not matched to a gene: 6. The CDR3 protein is CASSFGGAYSGANVLTF. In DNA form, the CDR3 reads TGTGCCAGCAGCTTCGGGGGGGCCTACTCTGGGGCCAACGTCCTGACTTTC.

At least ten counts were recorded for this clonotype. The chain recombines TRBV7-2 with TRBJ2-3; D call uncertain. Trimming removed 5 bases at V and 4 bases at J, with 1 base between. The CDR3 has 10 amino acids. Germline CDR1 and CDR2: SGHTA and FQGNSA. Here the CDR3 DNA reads TGTGCCAGCAGCGCAGATACGCAGTATTTT. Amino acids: CASSADTQYF.

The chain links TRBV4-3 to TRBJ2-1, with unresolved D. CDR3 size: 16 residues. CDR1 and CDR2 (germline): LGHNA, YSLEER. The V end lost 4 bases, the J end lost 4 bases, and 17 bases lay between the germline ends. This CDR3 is CASSPSYGLLYNEQFF. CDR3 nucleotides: TGCGCCAGCAGCCCCTCCTATGGCCTGTTATACAATGAGCAGTTCTTC.

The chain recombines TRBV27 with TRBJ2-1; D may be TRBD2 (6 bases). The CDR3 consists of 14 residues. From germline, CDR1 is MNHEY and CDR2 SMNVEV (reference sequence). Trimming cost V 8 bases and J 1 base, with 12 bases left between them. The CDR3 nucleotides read TGTGCCAGCCACAGAGGAGGGTCCTACAATGAGCAGTTCTTC. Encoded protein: CASHRGGSYNEQFF.

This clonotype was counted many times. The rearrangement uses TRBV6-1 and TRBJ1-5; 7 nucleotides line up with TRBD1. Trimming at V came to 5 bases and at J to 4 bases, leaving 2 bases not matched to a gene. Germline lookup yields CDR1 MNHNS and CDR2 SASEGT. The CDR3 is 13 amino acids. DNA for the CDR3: TGTGCCAGCAGTAGGGGGCAGAATCAGCCCCAGCATTTT. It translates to CASSRGQNQPQHF.

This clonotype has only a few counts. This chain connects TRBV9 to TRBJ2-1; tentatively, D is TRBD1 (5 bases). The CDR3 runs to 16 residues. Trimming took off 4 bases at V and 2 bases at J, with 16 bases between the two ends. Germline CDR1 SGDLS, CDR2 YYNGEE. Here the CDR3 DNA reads TGTGCCAGCAGCCTCAGTTGGGGCCCCCCCTACAATGAGCAGTTCTTC. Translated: CASSLSWGPPYNEQFF.

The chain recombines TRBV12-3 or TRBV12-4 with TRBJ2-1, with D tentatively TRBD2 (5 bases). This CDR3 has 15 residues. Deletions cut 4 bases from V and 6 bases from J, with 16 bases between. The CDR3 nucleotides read TGTGCCAGCAGTTGGTATTCCGGGGTTAGCAATGAGCAGTTCTTC. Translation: CASSWYSGVSNEQFF.

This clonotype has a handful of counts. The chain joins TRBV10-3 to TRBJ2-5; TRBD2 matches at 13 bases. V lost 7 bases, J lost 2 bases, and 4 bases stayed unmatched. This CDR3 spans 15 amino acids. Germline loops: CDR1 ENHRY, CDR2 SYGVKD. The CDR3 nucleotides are TGTGCCATCATGGGGACTAGCGGGGTTCAAGAGACCCAGTACTTC. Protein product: CAIMGTSGVQETQYF.

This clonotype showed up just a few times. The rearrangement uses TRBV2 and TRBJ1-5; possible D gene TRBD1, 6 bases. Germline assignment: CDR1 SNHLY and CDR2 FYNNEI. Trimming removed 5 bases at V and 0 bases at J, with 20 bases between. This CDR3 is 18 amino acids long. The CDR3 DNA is TGTGCCAGCAGTTTTCCGGGACAAACAAGGAGTAGCAATCAGCCCCAGCATTTT. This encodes CASSFPGQTRSSNQPQHF.

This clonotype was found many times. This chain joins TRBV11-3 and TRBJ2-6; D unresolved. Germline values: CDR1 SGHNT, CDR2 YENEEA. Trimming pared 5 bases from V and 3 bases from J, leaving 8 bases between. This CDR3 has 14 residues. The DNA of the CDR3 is TGTGCCAGCAGCCCCCGAAATGGGGCCAACGTCCTGACTTTC. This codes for CASSPRNGANVLTF.

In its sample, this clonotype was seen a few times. CDR3 sequence reads: CASSFASRVSTDTQYF. In nucleotides, the CDR3 is TGTGCCAGCAGTTTCGCTAGTCGGGTTAGCACAGATACGCAGTATTTT. The chain carries TRBV12-3 or TRBV12-4 and TRBJ2-3; D gene unclear. The CDR3 loop spans 16 amino acids. V lost 3 bases and J lost 0, with 13 bases in between.

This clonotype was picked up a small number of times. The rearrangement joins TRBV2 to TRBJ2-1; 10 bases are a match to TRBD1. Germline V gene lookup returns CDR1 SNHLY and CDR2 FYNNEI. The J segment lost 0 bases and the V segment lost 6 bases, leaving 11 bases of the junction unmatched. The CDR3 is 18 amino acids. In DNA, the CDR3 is TGTGCCAGCAGGACAGGGGGCCCGCGAACGAGCTCCTACAATGAGCAGTTCTTC. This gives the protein CASRTGGPRTSSYNEQFF.